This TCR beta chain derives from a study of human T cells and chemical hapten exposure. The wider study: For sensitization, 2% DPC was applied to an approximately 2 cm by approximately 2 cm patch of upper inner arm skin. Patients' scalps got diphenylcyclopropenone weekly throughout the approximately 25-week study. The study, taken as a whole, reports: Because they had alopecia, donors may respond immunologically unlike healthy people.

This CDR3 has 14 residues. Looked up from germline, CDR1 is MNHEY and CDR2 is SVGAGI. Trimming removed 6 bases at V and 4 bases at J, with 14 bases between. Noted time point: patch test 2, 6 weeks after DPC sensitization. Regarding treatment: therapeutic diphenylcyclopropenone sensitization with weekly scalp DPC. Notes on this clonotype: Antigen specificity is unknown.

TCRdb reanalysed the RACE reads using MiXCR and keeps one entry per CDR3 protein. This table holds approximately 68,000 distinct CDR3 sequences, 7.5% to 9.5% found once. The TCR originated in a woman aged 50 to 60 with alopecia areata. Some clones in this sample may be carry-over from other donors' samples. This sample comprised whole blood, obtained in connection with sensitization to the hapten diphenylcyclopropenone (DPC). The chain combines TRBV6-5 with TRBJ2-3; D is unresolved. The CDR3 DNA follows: TGTGCCAGCAGCTCGATAGTTGGAGCAGATACGCAGTATTTT. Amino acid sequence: CASSSIVGADTQYF.